Listed below are T cell receptor beta chains from one sample, sequenced in a study of T cell clonotyping in hematopoietic cell transplantation. Here immunoSEQ multiplex PCR was the method, and the copy in TCRdb shows in-frame clones only, minus some. The sample shows approximately 6,900 clones, about nine tenths of them seen only once. Sequenced material: PBMCs, taken 100 days after allogeneic stem cell transplant. The receptors were gathered from a male patient in his late teens or twenties who had an allogeneic stem cell transplant from a related donor, so the T cells may come from the graft donor. Some clones in this sample may be carry-over from other donors' samples. The CDR3 runs from the conserved cysteine through the conserved F or W. D genes are given only for firm matches.

cdr3_length: 13; v_call: TRBV6-5; j_call: TRBJ2-5; d_call: -; cdr3_nt: TGTGCCAGCAGCCTGACCCTCAGGGAGACCCAGTACTTC; cdr3_aa: CASSLTLRETQYF
cdr3_length: 15; v_call: TRBV7-9; j_call: TRBJ2-5; d_call: TRBD2; cdr3_nt: TGTGCCAGCAGGGGGGCGGGACTAGCACAAGAGACCCAGTACTTC; cdr3_aa: CASRGAGLAQETQYF
cdr3_length: 17; v_call: TRBV10-3; j_call: TRBJ2-1; d_call: -; cdr3_nt: TGTGCCATCAGTGAGTTTATAGGGTCGGGCTCCTACAATGAGCAGTTCTTC; cdr3_aa: CAISEFIGSGSYNEQFF
cdr3_length: 16; v_call: TRBV7-8; j_call: TRBJ1-1; d_call: TRBD1; cdr3_nt: TGTGCCAGCAGCTTAGGACAGGGCACTTCGAACACTGAAGCTTTCTTT; cdr3_aa: CASSLGQGTSNTEAFF
cdr3_length: 15; v_call: TRBV5-1; j_call: TRBJ2-5; d_call: -; cdr3_nt: TGCGCCAGCAGCTCGGGACGGCTAGTCCAAGAGACCCAGTACTTC; cdr3_aa: CASSSGRLVQETQYF
cdr3_length: 14; v_call: TRBV10-3; j_call: TRBJ2-3; d_call: -; cdr3_nt: TGTGCCATCAGGGATAGCGACCGCACAGATACGCAGTATTTT; cdr3_aa: CAIRDSDRTDTQYF
cdr3_length: 15; v_call: TRBV7-2; j_call: TRBJ2-1; d_call: TRBD2; cdr3_nt: TGTGCCAGCAGCTTTAGCGGGGGGATCTACGGTGAGCAGTTCTTC; cdr3_aa: CASSFSGGIYGEQFF
cdr3_length: 15; v_call: TRBV10-2; j_call: TRBJ1-1; d_call: -; cdr3_nt: TGCGCCAGCAAGGACCTATCGGGGAGGGGAACTGAAGCTTTCTTT; cdr3_aa: CASKDLSGRGTEAFF
cdr3_length: 17; v_call: TRBV21-1; j_call: TRBJ1-5; d_call: -; cdr3_nt: TGTGCCAGCAGCAAACGAAATGGACAGGGCGGCAATCAGCCCCAGCATTTT; cdr3_aa: CASSKRNGQGGNQPQHF
cdr3_length: 18; v_call: TRBV5-4; j_call: TRBJ2-4; d_call: TRBD1; cdr3_nt: TGTGCCAGCAGCCCCGGCGGTACAGGGGGCAAGACCAAAAACATTCAGTACTTC; cdr3_aa: CASSPGGTGGKTKNIQYF
cdr3_length: 13; v_call: TRBV21-1; j_call: TRBJ1-2; d_call: -; cdr3_nt: TGTGCCAGCAGCAAAGGTAGGGCCTATGGCTACACCTTC; cdr3_aa: CASSKGRAYGYTF